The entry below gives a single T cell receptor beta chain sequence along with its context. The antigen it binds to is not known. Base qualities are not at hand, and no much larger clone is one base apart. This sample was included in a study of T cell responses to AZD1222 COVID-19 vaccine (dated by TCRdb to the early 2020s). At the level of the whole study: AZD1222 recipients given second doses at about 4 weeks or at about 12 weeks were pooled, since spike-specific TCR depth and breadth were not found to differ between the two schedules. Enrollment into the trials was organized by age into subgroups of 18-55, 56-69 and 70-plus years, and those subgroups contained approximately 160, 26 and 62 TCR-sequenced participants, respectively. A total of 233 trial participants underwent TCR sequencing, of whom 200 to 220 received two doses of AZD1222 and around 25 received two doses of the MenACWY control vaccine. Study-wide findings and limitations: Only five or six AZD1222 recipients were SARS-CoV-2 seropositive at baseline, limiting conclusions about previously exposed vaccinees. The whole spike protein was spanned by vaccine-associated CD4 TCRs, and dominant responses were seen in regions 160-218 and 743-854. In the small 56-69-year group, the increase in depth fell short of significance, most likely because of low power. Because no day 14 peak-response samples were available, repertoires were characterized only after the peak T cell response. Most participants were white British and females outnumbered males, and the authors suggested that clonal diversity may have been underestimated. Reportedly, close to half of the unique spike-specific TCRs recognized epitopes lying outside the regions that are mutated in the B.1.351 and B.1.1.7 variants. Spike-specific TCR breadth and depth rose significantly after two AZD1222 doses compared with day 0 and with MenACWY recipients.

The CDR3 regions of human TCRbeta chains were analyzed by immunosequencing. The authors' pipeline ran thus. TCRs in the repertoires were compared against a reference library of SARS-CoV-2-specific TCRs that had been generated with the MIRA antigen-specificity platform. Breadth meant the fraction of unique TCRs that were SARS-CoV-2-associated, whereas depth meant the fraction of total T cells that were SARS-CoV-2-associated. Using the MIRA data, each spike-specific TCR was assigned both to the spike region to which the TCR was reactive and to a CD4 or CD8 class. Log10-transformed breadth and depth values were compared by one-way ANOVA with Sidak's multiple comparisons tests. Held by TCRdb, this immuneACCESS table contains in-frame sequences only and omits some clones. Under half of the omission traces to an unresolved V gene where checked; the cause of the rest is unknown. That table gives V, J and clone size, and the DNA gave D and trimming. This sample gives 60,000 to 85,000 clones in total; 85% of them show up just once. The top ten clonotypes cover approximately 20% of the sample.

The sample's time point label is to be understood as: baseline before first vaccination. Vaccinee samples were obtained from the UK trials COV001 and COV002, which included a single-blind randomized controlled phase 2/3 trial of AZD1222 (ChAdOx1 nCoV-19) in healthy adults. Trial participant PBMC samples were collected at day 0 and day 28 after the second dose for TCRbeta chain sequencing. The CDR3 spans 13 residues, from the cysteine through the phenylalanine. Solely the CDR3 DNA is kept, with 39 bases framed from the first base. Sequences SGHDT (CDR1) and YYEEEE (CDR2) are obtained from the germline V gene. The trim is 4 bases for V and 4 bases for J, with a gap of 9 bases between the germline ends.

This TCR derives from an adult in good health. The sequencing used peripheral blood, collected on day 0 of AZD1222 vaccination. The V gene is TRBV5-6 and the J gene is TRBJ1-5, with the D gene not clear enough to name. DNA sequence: TGTGCCAGCAGCACCGGCAAGAATCAGCCCCAGCATTTT. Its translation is CASSTGKNQPQHF.